The present T cell receptor (beta chain) was sequenced within a study of control samples from healthy donors and cancer patients. The repertoire was sequenced with immunoSEQ multiplex PCR; TCRdb's copy has only in-frame clones and lacks some. The sample has over 150,000 clones; 90% to 95% are singletons. The clonotype was recovered from a woman under 30 in good health. Sequenced material: blood.

The CDR3 region has the DNA TGTGCCAGCAGCCCCGGGACAGGGCGTGGAGATACGCAGTATTTT. Translating gives CASSPGTGRGDTQYF. V is TRBV7-9 and J is TRBJ2-3; 9 nucleotides agree with TRBD1. The CDR3 is made up of 15 amino acids. The J segment lost 5 bases and the V segment lost 5 bases, leaving 8 bases of the junction unmatched. In germline, CDR1 is SEHNR, CDR2 FQNEAQ (reference sequence).